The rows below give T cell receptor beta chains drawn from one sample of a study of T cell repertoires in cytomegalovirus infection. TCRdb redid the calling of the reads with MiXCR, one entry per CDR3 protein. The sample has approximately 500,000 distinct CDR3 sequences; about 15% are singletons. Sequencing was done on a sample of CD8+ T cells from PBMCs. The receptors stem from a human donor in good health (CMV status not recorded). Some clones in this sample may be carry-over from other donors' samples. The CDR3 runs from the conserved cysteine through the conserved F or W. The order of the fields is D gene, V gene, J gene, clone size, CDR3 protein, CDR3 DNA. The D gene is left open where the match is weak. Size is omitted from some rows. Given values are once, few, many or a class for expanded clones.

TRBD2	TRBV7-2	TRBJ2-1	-	CARSLTGGAGDEHFF	TGTGCCAGAAGCTTAACGGGGGGGGCAGGCGATGAGCATTTCTTC
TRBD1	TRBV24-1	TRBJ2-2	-	CATSDPDRGNTGELFF	TGTGCCACCAGTGACCCAGACAGGGGGAACACCGGGGAGCTGTTTTTT
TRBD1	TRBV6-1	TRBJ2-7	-	CASSSTGQIWYEQYF	TGTGCCAGCAGTTCAACGGGACAGATTTGGTACGAGCAGTACTTC
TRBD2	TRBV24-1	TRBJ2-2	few	CATSDLSSGPNTGELFF	TGTGCCACCAGTGATTTGAGTAGCGGGCCGAACACCGGGGAGCTGTTTTTT
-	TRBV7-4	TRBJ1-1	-	CASSALEPEAVF	TGTGCCAGCAGCGCTCTGGAACCTGAAGCTGTCTTT
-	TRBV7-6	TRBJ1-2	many	CASSLGRRNISNYGYTF	TGTGCCAGCAGCTTAGGACGGAGGAACATTTCTAACTATGGCTACACCTTC
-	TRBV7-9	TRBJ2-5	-	CASSTETQYF	TGTGCCAGTTCGACAGAGACCCAGTACTTC
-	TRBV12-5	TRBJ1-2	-	CASGFAFSTGRSNYGYTF	TGTGCTAGTGGTTTCGCCTTCTCTACGGGGCGGTCGAACTATGGCTACACCTTC
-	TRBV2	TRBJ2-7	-	CASNGGIASYEQYF	TGTGCCAGCAATGGTGGCATAGCATCCTACGAGCAGTACTTC
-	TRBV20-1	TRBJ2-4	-	CSALPWGEVAKNIQYF	TGCAGTGCTCTGCCTTGGGGGGAGGTGGCCAAAAACATTCAGTACTTC
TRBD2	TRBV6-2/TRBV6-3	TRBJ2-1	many	CASSYASGGAPEQFF	TGTGCCAGCAGTTACGCTAGCGGGGGGGCCCCTGAGCAGTTCTTC
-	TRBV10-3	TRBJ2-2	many	CAISNPGLQMTGELFF	TGTGCCATCAGCAATCCGGGACTTCAGATGACCGGGGAGCTGTTTTTT
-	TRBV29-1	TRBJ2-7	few	CSVAPKWRGPSYEQYF	TGCAGCGTTGCTCCGAAGTGGCGGGGGCCCTCCTACGAGCAGTACTTC
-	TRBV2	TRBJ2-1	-	CASSEDEFFYNEQFF	TGTGCCAGCAGTGAAGACGAATTCTTTTACAATGAGCAGTTCTTC
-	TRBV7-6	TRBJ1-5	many	CASSLDAWGVSNQPQHF	TGTGCCAGCAGCTTAGACGCTTGGGGGGTTAGCAATCAGCCCCAGCATTTT
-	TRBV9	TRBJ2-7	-	CASSVAGGESYEQYF	TGTGCCAGCAGCGTAGCTGGGGGAGAATCCTACGAGCAGTACTTC
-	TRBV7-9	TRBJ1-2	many	CASNLPASEGRFYTF	TGTGCCAGCAACCTCCCCGCATCCGAGGGCCGATTCTACACCTTC
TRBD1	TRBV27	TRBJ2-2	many	CASSPTGEANTGELFF	TGTGCCAGCAGCCCCACAGGGGAAGCGAACACCGGGGAGCTGTTTTTT
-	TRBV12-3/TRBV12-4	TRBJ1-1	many	CASWGRGGTEAFF	TGTGCCAGTTGGGGCAGGGGTGGCACTGAAGCTTTCTTT
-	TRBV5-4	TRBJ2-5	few	CASSLAGGLGTQYF	TGTGCCAGCAGCTTGGCCGGTGGTCTCGGGACCCAGTACTTC
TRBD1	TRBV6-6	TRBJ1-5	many	CASSWDRAQGRNQPQHF	TGTGCCAGCAGTTGGGACAGGGCACAGGGTCGCAATCAGCCCCAGCATTTT
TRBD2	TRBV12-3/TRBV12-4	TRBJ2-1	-	CASCGGWDEQFF	TGTGCCAGCTGCGGGGGGTGGGATGAGCAGTTCTTC